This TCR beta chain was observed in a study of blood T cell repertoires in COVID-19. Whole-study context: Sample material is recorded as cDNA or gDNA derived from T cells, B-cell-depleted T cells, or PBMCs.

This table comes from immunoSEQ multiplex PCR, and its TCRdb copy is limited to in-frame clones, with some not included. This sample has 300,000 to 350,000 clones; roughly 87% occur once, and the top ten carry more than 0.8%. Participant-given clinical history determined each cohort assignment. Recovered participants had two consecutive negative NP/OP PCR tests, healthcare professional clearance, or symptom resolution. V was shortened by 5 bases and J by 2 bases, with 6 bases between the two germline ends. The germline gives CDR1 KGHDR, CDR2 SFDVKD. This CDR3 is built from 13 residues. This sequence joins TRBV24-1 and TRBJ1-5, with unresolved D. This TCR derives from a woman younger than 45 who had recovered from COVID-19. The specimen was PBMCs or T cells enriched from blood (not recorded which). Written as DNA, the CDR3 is TGTGCCACCAGTGTCCGAGGCAATCAGCCCCAGCATTTT. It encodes CATSVRGNQPQHF.